The 5 T cell receptor beta chains given below trace back to one sample, sequenced in a study of long-term antiretroviral therapy in people with HIV. At the survey level, the v3.0 immunoSEQ assay was run. Measured with immunoSEQ multiplex PCR; TCRdb has only the in-frame clones, and not every one. The data contain about 18,000 clones, 75% to 95% of them singletons. The material was unsorted PBMCs, obtained 3 years after starting antiretroviral therapy. These receptors were collected from a man in his fifties or sixties with HIV.

This clone appeared once. The chain couples TRBV18 to TRBJ2-4, with a weak D call TRBD1 (6 bases). The V end lost 3 bases, the J end lost 5 bases, and 11 bases lay between the germline ends. Germline-derived CDR1 and CDR2 are KGHSH and LQKENI. The CDR3 runs 14 residues. The CDR3 DNA reads as TGTGCCAGCTCACCTTCACACAGGGAAAACATTCAGTACTTC. It is translated as CASSPSHRENIQYF.

J is TRBJ2-1 and V is TRBV9; TRBD2 matches at 11 bases. J lost 3 bases, V lost 2 bases, and 1 base had no gene match. The CDR3 is made up of 15 amino acids. Per the germline V gene, CDR1 is SGDLS and CDR2 is YYNGEE. CDR3: CASSVGTSGYNEQFF. CDR3 nucleotide sequence: TGTGCCAGCAGCGTTGGGACTAGCGGCTACAATGAGCAGTTCTTC.

The chain combines TRBV29-1 with TRBJ2-1; tentative D call: TRBD1 (6 bases). V was pared by 7 bases and J by 2 bases, with 15 bases between. Germline-derived CDR1 and CDR2 are SQVTM and ANQGSEA. This CDR3 spans 14 amino acids. The CDR3: CSGSRQATYNEQFF. CDR3 DNA sequence: TGCAGCGGGTCTCGACAGGCAACCTACAATGAGCAGTTCTTC.

The chain joins TRBV27 to TRBJ2-3, with unresolved D. Germline V lookup: CDR1 MNHEY, CDR2 SMNVEV (reference sequence). Trimming shortened V by 3 bases and J by 2 bases, and 6 bases separated the two germline ends. This CDR3 has 13 residues. CDR3 in amino acids: CASSFGATDTQYF. The CDR3 DNA is TGTGCCAGCAGTTTCGGCGCCACAGATACGCAGTATTTT.

V usage is TRBV19 and J usage is TRBJ2-3, with D tentatively TRBD1 or TRBD2 (5 bases each). The CDR3 runs to 13 residues. Trimming removed 8 bases from V and 6 bases from J, with 15 bases in between. CDR1 is LNHDA, CDR2 SQIVND, per germline (reference sequence). The CDR3 nucleotides are TGTGCCAGTGTCGGGACCCTCGGGGATACGCAGTATTTT. Protein product: CASVGTLGDTQYF.